This T cell receptor (beta chain) was identified during a study of early T cells in non-severe SARS-CoV-2 infection. This clonotype occurred a few times. Its specificity is not known. Points from the study as a whole: Reliance on VDJdb matching favored anti-spike CD8 responses; private and CD4 specificities were missed.

MiXCR was run by TCRdb on the 5' RACE reads, yielding one entry per CDR3 protein. The repertoire holds some 40,000 distinct CDR3 sequences, with 3.5% to 4% as singletons. The CDR3 covers 16 residues. Germline V gene sequence: CDR1 DFQATT, CDR2 SNEGSKA (reference sequence). V trimming: 1 base; J trimming: 8 bases; junction bases outside the gene matches: 12. The V and J genes are TRBV20-1 and TRBJ2-1, with 9 bases lining up with TRBD2. The specimen was whole blood. The origin of this receptor is an adult who was a healthcare worker with PCR-confirmed SARS-CoV-2 infection or an uninfected control (not recorded which). CDR3: CSARVLGNSGSYEQFF. CDR3 DNA sequence: TGCAGTGCTAGAGTATTAGGGAATAGCGGGAGTTATGAGCAGTTCTTC.